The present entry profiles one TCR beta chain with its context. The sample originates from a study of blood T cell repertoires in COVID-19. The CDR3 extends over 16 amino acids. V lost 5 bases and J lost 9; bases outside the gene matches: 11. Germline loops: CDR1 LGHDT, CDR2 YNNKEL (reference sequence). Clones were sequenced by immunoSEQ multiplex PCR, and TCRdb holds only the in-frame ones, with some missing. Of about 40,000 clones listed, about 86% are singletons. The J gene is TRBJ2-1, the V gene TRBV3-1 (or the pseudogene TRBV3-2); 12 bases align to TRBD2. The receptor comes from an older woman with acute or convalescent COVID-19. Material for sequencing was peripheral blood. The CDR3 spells CASSSSTSGRRIEQFF. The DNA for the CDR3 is TGTGCCAGCAGCTCCTCGACTAGCGGGAGACGGATTGAGCAGTTCTTC.